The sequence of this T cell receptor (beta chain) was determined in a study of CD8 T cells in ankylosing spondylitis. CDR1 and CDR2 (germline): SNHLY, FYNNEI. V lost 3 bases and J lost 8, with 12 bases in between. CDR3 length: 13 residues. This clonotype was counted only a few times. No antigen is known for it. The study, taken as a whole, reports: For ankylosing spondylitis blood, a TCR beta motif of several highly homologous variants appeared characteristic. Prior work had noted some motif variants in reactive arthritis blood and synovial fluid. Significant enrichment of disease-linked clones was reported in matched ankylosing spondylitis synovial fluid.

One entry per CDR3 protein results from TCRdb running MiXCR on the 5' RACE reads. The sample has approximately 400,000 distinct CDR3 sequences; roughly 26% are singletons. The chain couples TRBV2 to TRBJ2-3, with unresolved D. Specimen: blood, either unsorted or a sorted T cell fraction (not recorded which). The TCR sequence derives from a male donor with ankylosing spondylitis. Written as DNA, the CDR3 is TGTGCCAGCAGTGATAAGATCGTCCTTACGCAGTATTTT. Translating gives CASSDKIVLTQYF.